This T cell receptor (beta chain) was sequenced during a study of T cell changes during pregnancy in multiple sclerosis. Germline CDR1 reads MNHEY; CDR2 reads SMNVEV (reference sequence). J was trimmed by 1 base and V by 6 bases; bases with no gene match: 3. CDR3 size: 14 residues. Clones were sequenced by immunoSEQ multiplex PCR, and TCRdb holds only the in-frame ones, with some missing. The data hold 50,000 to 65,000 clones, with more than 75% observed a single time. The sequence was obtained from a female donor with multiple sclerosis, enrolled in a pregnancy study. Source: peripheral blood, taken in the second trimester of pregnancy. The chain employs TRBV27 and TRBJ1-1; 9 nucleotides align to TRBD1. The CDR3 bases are TGTGCCAGCAGCTGGGACAGGGCGAACACTGAAGCTTTCTTT. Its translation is CASSWDRANTEAFF.